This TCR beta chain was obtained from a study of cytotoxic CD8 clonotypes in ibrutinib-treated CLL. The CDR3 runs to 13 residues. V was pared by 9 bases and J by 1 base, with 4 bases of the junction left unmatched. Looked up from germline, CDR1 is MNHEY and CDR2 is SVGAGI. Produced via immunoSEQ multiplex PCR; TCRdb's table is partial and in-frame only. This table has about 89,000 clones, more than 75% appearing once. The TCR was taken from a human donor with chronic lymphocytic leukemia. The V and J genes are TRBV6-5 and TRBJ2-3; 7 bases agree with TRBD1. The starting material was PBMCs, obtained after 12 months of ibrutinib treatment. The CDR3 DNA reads TGTGCCAGGATCGACAGGGGCACAGATACGCAGTATTTT. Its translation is CARIDRGTDTQYF.